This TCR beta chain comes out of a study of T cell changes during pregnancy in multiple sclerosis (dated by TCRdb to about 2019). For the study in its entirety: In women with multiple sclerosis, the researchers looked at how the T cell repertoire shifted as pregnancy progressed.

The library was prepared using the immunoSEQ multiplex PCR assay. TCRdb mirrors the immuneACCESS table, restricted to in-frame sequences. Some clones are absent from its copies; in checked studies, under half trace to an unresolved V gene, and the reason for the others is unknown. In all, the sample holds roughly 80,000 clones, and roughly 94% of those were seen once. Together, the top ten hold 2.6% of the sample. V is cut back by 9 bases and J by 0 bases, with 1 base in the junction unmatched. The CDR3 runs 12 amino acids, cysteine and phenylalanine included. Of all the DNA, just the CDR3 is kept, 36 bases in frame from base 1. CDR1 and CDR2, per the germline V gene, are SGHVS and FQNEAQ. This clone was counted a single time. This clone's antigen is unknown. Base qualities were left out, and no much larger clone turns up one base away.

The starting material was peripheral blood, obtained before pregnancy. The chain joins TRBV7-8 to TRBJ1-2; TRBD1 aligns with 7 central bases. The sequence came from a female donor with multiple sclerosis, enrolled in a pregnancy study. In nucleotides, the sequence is TGTGCCAGTCAGGGGGCTAACTATGGCTACACCTTC. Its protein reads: CASQGANYGYTF.